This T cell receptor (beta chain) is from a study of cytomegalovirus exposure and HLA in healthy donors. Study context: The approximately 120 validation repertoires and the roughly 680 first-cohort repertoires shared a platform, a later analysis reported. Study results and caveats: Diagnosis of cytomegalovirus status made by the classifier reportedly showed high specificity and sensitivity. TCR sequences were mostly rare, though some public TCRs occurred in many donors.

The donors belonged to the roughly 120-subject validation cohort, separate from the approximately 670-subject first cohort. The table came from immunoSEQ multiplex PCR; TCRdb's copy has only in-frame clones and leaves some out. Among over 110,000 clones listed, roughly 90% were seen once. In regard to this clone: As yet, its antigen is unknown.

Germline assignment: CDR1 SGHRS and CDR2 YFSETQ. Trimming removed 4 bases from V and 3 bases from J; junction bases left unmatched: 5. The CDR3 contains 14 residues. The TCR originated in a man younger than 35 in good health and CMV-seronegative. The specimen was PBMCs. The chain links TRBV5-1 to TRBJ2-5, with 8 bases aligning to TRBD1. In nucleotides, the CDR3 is TGCGCCAGCAGCCGAGGGACAGGAGAAGAGACCCAGTACTTC. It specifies CASSRGTGEETQYF. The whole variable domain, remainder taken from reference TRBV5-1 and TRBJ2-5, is KAGVTQTPRYLIKTRGQQVTLSCSPISGHRSVSWYQQTPGQGLQFLFEYFSETQRNKGNFPGRFSGRQFSNSRSEMNVSTLELGDSALYLCASSRGTGEETQYFGPGTRLLVL.